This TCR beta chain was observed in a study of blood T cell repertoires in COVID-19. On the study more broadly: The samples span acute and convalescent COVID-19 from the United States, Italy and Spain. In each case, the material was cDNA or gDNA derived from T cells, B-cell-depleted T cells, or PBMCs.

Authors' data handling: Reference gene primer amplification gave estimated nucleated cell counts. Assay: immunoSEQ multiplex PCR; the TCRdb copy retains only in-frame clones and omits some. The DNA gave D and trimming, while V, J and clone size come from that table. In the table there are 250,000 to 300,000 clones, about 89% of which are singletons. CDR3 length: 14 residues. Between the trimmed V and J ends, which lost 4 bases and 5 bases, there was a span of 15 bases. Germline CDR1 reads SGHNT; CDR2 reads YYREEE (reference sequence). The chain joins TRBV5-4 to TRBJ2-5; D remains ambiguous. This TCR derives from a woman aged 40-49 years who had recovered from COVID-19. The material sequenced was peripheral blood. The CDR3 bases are TGTGCCAGCAGCCCACCGACTGGTGCGGAGACCCAGTACTTC. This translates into CASSPPTGAETQYF. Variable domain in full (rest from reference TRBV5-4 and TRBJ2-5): ETGVTQSPTHLIKTRGQQVTLRCSSQSGHNTVSWYQQALGQGPQFIFQYYREEENGRGNFPPRFSGLQFPNYSSELNVNALELDDSALYLCASSPPTGAETQYFGPGTRLLVL.